The source of this T cell receptor (beta chain) is a study of CD8 T cells in Susac syndrome. Comment on this clonotype: Its target is unknown.

Sequencing targeted TCR beta in T cells from blood (CD8+ and CD4+). Patients with Susac syndrome showed fulfilment of recently defined diagnostic criteria for definite or probable disease. Random hexamers primed reverse transcription of about 0.45 to 1 ug RNA. The amplification used immunoSEQ multiplex PCR on TCR beta CDR3; it spanned 54 Vbeta and 13 Jbeta. TCRdb re-analysed the immunoSEQ multiplex PCR reads in MiXCR, keeping a single row per CDR3 protein. Of roughly 180,000 distinct CDR3 sequences in the sample, 90% to 95% are singletons; the top ten hold 0.09% to 0.1%. Findings and limits, study-wide: In Susac patients, clonal expansion was not detected in CD4+ cells.

The CDR3 is 14 amino acids. Trimming left V 6 bases short and J 3 bases short, with 13 bases between. Germline CDR1 and CDR2: MDHEN and SYDVKM. This chain links TRBV28 with TRBJ2-3; D possibly corresponds to TRBD2 (5 bases). Sequencing was done on a sample of CD4+ T cells from PBMCs. The clonotype originates from a human donor with Susac syndrome. The chain's CDR3 is CASSPRGITDTQYF. CDR3 DNA: TGTGCCAGCAGCCCACGAGGGATTACAGATACGCAGTATTTT.